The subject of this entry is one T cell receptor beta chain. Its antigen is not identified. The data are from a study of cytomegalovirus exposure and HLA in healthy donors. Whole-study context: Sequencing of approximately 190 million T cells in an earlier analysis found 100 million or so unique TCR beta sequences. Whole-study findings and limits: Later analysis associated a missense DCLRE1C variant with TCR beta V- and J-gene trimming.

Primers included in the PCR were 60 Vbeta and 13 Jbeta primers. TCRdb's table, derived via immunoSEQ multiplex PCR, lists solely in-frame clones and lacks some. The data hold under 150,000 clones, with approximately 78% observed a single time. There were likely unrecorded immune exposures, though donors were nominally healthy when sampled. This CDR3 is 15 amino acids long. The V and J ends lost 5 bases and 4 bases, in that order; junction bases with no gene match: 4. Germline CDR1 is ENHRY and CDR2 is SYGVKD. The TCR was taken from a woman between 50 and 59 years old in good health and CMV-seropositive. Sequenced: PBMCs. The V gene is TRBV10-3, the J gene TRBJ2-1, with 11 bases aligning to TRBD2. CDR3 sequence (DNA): TGTGCCATCAGTCCTAGACTAGCGGGGTACAATGAGCAGTTCTTC. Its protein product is CAISPRLAGYNEQFF.